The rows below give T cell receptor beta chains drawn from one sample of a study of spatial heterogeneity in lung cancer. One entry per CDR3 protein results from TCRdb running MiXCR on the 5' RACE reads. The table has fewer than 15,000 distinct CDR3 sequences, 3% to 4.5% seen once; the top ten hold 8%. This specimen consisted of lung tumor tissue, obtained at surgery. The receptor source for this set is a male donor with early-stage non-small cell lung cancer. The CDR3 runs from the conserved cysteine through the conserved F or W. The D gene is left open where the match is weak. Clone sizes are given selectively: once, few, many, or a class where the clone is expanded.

CASSHPGLAGGGDTQYF	TGTGCCAGCAGCCATCCGGGACTAGCGGGAGGAGGGGATACGCAGTATTTT	TRBJ2-3	TRBD2	many	TRBV7-7
CASSLSTNSPLHF	TGTGCCAGCTCACTTAGTACCAATTCACCCCTCCACTTT	TRBJ1-6	NA	many	TRBV18
CASSWRIGPNYGYTF	TGTGCCAGCAGCTGGCGGATCGGGCCTAACTATGGCTACACCTTC	TRBJ1-2	NA	few	TRBV5-6
CAISEGWETDTQYF	TGTGCCATCAGTGAAGGCTGGGAAACAGATACGCAGTATTTT	TRBJ2-3	NA	many	TRBV10-3
CASSEHRQALSGYTF	TGTGCCAGCAGTGAGCATCGACAGGCTCTCTCTGGCTACACCTTC	TRBJ1-2	NA	many	TRBV25-1
CASSQDRQPNQPQHF	TGCGCCAGCAGCCAAGATCGACAGCCAAATCAGCCCCAGCATTTT	TRBJ1-5	NA	NA	TRBV4-1
CASSLLAGAGEQFF	TGTGCCAGCAGTTTACTCGCGGGAGCGGGCGAGCAGTTCTTC	TRBJ2-1	TRBD2	many	TRBV27
CASRGGTDTQYF	TGTGCCAGCAGGGGGGGCACAGATACGCAGTATTTT	TRBJ2-3	NA	many	TRBV7-9
CASSLVEGYGYTF	TGTGCCAGCAGCTTAGTGGAGGGCTATGGCTACACCTTC	TRBJ1-2	NA	few	TRBV7-9
CSARGTGASAYSTDTQYF	TGCAGTGCTAGAGGGACCGGGGCGAGCGCATATAGCACAGATACGCAGTATTTT	TRBJ2-3	NA	many	TRBV20-1
CASSPGPESNQPQHF	TGTGCCAGCAGCCCGGGACCTGAGAGCAATCAGCCCCAGCATTTT	TRBJ1-5	NA	few	TRBV4-2
CASRRGWGCPEAFF	TGTGCCAGTCGCAGGGGCTGGGGTTGCCCTGAAGCTTTCTTT	TRBJ1-1	NA	many	TRBV18
CSAPGQAVKNTEAFF	TGCAGTGCTCCCGGACAGGCGGTTAAGAACACTGAAGCTTTCTTT	TRBJ1-1	TRBD1	few	TRBV20-1
CASSLEGADTEAFF	TGTGCCAGCAGCTTGGAGGGGGCCGACACTGAAGCTTTCTTT	TRBJ1-1	TRBD1	many	TRBV7-2
CSANSDKGGTFSNQPQHF	TGCAGTGCAAATTCCGACAAGGGGGGAACATTTAGCAATCAGCCCCAGCATTTT	TRBJ1-5	NA	many	TRBV20-1
CASSPDRPGVTEAFF	TGTGCCAGCAGCCCGGACCGCCCCGGGGTCACTGAAGCTTTCTTT	TRBJ1-1	NA	many	TRBV7-9
CSARIRSSYNEQFF	TGCAGTGCCAGGATCCGGAGCTCCTACAATGAGCAGTTCTTC	TRBJ2-1	NA	medium-sized	TRBV20-1
CASSSRGLSNQPQHF	TGTGCCAGCAGCTCCAGGGGGTTGAGCAATCAGCCCCAGCATTTT	TRBJ1-5	TRBD1	many	TRBV7-2
CASSPSFGLADPLAYEQYF	TGCGCCAGCAGCCCTTCTTTTGGACTAGCGGATCCTTTGGCCTACGAGCAGTACTTC	TRBJ2-7	TRBD2	many	TRBV4-1
CATSRDRENGYTF	TGTGCCACCAGCAGAGATCGAGAGAATGGCTACACCTTC	TRBJ1-2	NA	many	TRBV15
CASSLRSWPGNNEQFF	TGTGCCAGCAGTTTAAGGTCATGGCCAGGAAACAATGAGCAGTTCTTC	TRBJ2-1	NA	many	TRBV6-5
CASSELGLAGLDTQYF	TGTGCCAGCAGTGAACTCGGACTAGCGGGACTAGATACGCAGTATTTT	TRBJ2-3	TRBD2	many	TRBV6-1
CASSQELGQDNSPLHF	TGTGCCAGCAGCCAAGAATTAGGACAGGATAATTCACCCCTCCACTTT	TRBJ1-6	TRBD1	few	TRBV3-1
CASSYSRAFEEQPQHF	TGTGCCAGCAGTTACTCTAGGGCCTTTGAAGAACAGCCCCAGCATTTT	TRBJ1-5	NA	many	TRBV6-6
CASSFVAGRGGSQPQHF	TGTGCCAGTAGTTTTGTGGCGGGCAGGGGGGGCAGTCAGCCCCAGCATTTT	TRBJ1-5	TRBD1	many	TRBV19
CASSRSGSSYEQYF	TGTGCCAGTAGTCGTAGCGGGAGCTCCTACGAGCAGTACTTC	TRBJ2-7	TRBD2	many	TRBV19